Below, 17 T cell receptor beta chains from the same sample are listed, as sequenced in a study of tumor-infiltrating lymphocytes in primary liver carcinoma. A primer matching the constant region was used to make TCR beta cDNA from 450 to 550 ng of total RNA. Slightly modified ARM-PCR with three nested multiplex PCR rounds yielded TCR beta libraries. For approximately 9 cycles apiece, the opening two PCR rounds ran with TRBV1-TRBV30 forward primers and a C-beta reverse primer. TCRdb recomputed calls from the multiplex PCR reads with MiXCR, one row per CDR3 protein. The sample records more than 90,000 distinct CDR3 sequences, under 70% being singletons. It was from approximately 20-30 mg of unsorted bulk tissue that RNA and DNA were co-extracted. Sample: liver tumor tissue from sampling region 2. Subset denoted: tumor region T2, inferior pole. These receptors were collected from an older woman with primary liver carcinoma and hepatitis B virus infection.

J is TRBJ1-2 and V is TRBV11-2; D unresolved. V dropped 6 bases and J dropped 8 bases, with 16 bases sitting between them. Germline CDR1 and CDR2: SGHAT and FQNNGV. The CDR3 length is 13 residues. CDR3 nucleotide sequence: TGTGCCAGCAGATTCGAATCACATGGGGGCTACACCTTC. This sequence encodes CASRFESHGGYTF. Drawing the rest from reference TRBV11-2 and TRBJ1-2, the complete variable domain is EAGVAQSPRYKIIEKRQSVAFWCNPISGHATLYWYQQILGQGPKLLIQFQNNGVVDDSQLPKDRFSAERLKGVDSTLKIQPAKLEDSAVYLCASRFESHGGYTFGSGTRLTVV.

The sample holds one count of this clonotype. This rearrangement joins TRBV6-5 to TRBJ1-1; weak D call: TRBD1 (6 bases). The CDR3 runs 14 residues. Germline CDR1 MNHEY, CDR2 SVGAGI. V was clipped by 6 bases and J by 8 bases, with 19 bases between them. The CDR3 DNA reads as TGTGCCAGCAGCGAGGGGGGTGCTTGGGTGGAAGCTTTCTTT. The encoded protein is CASSEGGAWVEAFF.

About this clonotype itself: The CDR3 end shows no conserved phenylalanine or tryptophan, and so a read error is likely. The CDR3 loop is CASMGRRYSPLHS. The CDR3 DNA reads as TGTGCCAGCATGGGACGGAGGTACTCACCCCTCCACTCT. The rearrangement joins TRBV28 to TRBJ1-6, with D tentatively TRBD1 (5 bases). The CDR3 sequence is 13 residues long. Germline CDR1 and CDR2: MDHEN and SYDVKM. The V end lost 7 bases, the J end lost 10 bases, and 14 bases lay between the germline ends.

This clonotype has ten or more counts. The gene calls are TRBV28 and TRBJ1-5; TRBD1 might be the D (6 bases). This CDR3 spans 13 amino acids. Per the germline V gene, CDR1 is MDHEN and CDR2 is SYDVKM. The V gene lost 6 bases and the J gene lost 4 bases, with 10 bases spanning the gap. The CDR3 DNA follows: TGTGCCAGCAGAACAGGGTTTAATCAGCCCCAGCATTTT. Translation: CASRTGFNQPQHF.

As regards this clonotype: An end of the junction differs from the germline gene, which may be a read error. The chain links TRBV11-2 to TRBJ2-5; D not resolved. The germline V gene has CDR1 SGHAT and CDR2 FQNNGV. CDR3 length: 12 amino acids. The CDR3 DNA reads TGTGCCAACAGCTTAATGAGAGAGACCCAGAACTTC. It codes for CANSLMRETQNF.

This clonotype was counted only a few times. A read error may explain this, as a much larger clone is one base away. J is TRBJ2-1 and V is TRBV12-3 or TRBV12-4; the D is unclear. The CDR3 covers 11 residues. This CDR3 reads CACSSHNEQFF. Written as DNA, the CDR3 is TGTGCCTGCAGTTCACACAATGAGCAGTTCTTC.

In its sample, this clonotype was seen once. No conserved phenylalanine or tryptophan is present at the end of the CDR3, so a read error is the likely explanation. This sequence joins TRBV10-3 and TRBJ2-2; 8 bases are shared with TRBD2. The V and J ends lost 6 bases and 3 bases, in that order; junction bases with no gene match: 9. The CDR3 consists of 16 residues. CDR1 is ENHRY, CDR2 SYGVKD, per germline. CDR3: CAISWTSGRDTGELFS. Here the CDR3 DNA reads TGTGCCATCAGCTGGACCAGCGGGAGAGACACCGGGGAGCTGTTTTCT.

As concerns this clonotype: The junction differs from germline at one of its ends, possibly a read error. The chain has TRBV11-3 and TRBJ2-1; no definite D call. This CDR3 comprises 12 residues. CDR1 is SGHNT, CDR2 YENEEA, per germline. The CDR3 sequence: CASSRTTFWQFF. CDR3 coding DNA: TGTGCCAGCAGCAGAACAACTTTTTGGCAGTTTTTC.

Comment on this clonotype: Its ends do not fully match the called genes, so a read error is possible. The chain carries TRBV11-2 and TRBJ2-3, with 7 bases aligning to TRBD2. This CDR3 is built from 15 residues. Germline CDR1 reads SGHAT; CDR2 reads FQNNGV. Here the CDR3 reads CSSRPSATSTDTQYF. As DNA, the CDR3 is TGTTCCAGCAGGCCCTCCGCGACTAGCACAGATACACAGTATTTT.

There are many counts of this clonotype. The V call is TRBV4-2, the J call TRBJ2-1, with TRBD2 matching 10 bases. Losses at the gene ends were 3 bases for V and 9 bases for J; bases not matched to a gene: 8. The germline CDR1 and CDR2 sequences are LGHNA and YNFKEQ. The CDR3 has 15 amino acids. The CDR3 loop is CASSQELAGKGEQFF. In DNA, the CDR3 is TGTGCCAGCAGCCAGGAACTAGCGGGAAAGGGTGAGCAGTTCTTC.

This clonotype was recorded at least ten times. This chain connects TRBV5-5 to TRBJ1-5, with 9 bases matching TRBD1. The CDR3 has 15 amino acids. The V segment lost 4 bases and the J segment 5 bases; nucleotides outside the gene matches: 7. The germline CDR1 and CDR2 sequences are SGHKS and YYEKEE (reference sequence). This CDR3 is CASSVRDREDQPQHF. The CDR3 DNA is TGTGCCAGCAGCGTCCGGGACAGGGAAGATCAGCCCCAGCATTTT.

This chain joins TRBV11-2 and TRBJ2-5; 9 nucleotides agree with TRBD2. The V gene's germline CDR1 is SGHAT and CDR2 FQNNGV. V was pared by 11 bases and J by 5 bases, with 15 bases of the junction left unmatched. The CDR3 is 15 amino acids. For the CDR3, the DNA is TGTGCCGCCAGCTTCGGCGGGAGGGTCAGGGAGACCCAGTACTTC. It encodes CAASFGGRVRETQYF.

This clonotype was recorded many times. This chain connects TRBV6-1 to TRBJ2-7; D might be TRBD1 or TRBD2, each matching 5 bases. Germline V lookup: CDR1 MNHNS, CDR2 SASEGT. The CDR3 is 15 amino acids. V was shortened by 3 bases and J by 2 bases, with 14 bases between the two germline ends. CDR3 nucleotide sequence: TGTGCCAGCAGTGAGTCCCCGGGGCAACCCTACGAGCAGTACTTC. It specifies CASSESPGQPYEQYF.

This clonotype was seen a few times. The V gene is TRBV18, the J gene TRBJ1-2, with D possibly TRBD1 on 6 matching bases. V lost 1 base, J lost 5 bases, and 23 bases lay in between. Germline V CDR1 and CDR2: KGHSH, LQKENI. The CDR3 covers 18 residues. CDR3 sequence (DNA): TGTGCCAGCTCACCACACTCTCCGGAGACAGGAGCGGCTTATGGCTACACCTTC. Translating it yields CASSPHSPETGAAYGYTF.

The V call is TRBV28, the J call TRBJ1-2; a weak D match, TRBD1 (5 bases). Trimming took 3 bases from V and 4 from J, leaving 9 bases between them. Germline V gives CDR1 MDHEN, CDR2 SYDVKM. The CDR3 spans 13 residues. Here the CDR3 reads CASSFSGTYGYTF. The DNA for the CDR3 is TGTGCCAGCAGTTTCTCAGGGACCTATGGCTACACCTTC.

This chain links TRBV11-2 with TRBJ2-3; 8 nucleotides line up with TRBD1. V shed 5 bases and J 4 bases; nucleotides not matched to a gene: 8. The CDR3 extends over 15 amino acids. Germline V gives CDR1 SGHAT, CDR2 FQNNGV. Here the CDR3 DNA reads TGTGCCAGCAGCCTTGGACCAGGGGGCCCAGATACGCAGTATTTT. It codes for CASSLGPGGPDTQYF. Supplemented by reference TRBV11-2 and TRBJ2-3, the full variable domain reads EAGVAQSPRYKIIEKRQSVAFWCNPISGHATLYWYQQILGQGPKLLIQFQNNGVVDDSQLPKDRFSAERLKGVDSTLKIQPAKLEDSAVYLCASSLGPGGPDTQYFGPGTRLTVL.

This clonotype turned up a few times. The conserved final phenylalanine or tryptophan is absent from the CDR3, which likely points to a read error. The chain couples TRBV11-2 to TRBJ1-1; maybe TRBD1 (6 bases). Germline values: CDR1 SGHAT, CDR2 FQNNGV. The CDR3 extends over 13 amino acids. CDR3 residues: CVSSRSAGVEAFC. The CDR3 region has the DNA TGTGTCAGCAGCCGAAGCGCAGGGGTAGAAGCTTTCTGT.